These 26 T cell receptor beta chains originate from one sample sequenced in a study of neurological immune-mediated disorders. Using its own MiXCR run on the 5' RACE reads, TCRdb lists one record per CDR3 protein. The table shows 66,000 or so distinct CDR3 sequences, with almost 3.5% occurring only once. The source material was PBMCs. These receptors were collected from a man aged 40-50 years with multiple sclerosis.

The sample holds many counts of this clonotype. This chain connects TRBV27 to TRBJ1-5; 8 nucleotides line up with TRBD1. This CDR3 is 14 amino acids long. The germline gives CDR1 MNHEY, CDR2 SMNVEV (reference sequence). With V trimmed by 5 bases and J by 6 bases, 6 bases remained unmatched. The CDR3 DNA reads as TGTGCCAGCAGTCCGGACAGGGCGAGTCAGCCCCAGCATTTT. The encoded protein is CASSPDRASQPQHF.

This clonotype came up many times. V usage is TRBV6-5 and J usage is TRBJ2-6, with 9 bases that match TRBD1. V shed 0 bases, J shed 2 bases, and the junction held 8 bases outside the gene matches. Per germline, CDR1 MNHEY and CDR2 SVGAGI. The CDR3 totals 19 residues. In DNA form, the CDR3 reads TGTGCCAGCAGTTACTCCGACAGGGGGGTGGTGGCTGGGGCCAACGTCCTGACTTTC. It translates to CASSYSDRGVVAGANVLTF.

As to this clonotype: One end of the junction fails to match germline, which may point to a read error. DNA for the CDR3: TGCAGTGCTAGAGATGGAACTAGGAGAAAGGTCAACTTT. This codes for CSARDGTRRKVNF. The chain employs TRBV20-1 and TRBJ1-6; D is ambiguous. This CDR3 comprises 13 residues. From germline, CDR1 is DFQATT and CDR2 SNEGSKA (reference sequence).

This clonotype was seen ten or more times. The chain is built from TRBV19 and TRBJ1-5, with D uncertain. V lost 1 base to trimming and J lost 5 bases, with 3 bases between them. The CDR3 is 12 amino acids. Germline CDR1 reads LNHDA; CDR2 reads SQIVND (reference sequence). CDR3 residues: CASSIGYQPQHF. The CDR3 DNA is TGTGCCAGTAGTATAGGATATCAGCCCCAGCATTTT.

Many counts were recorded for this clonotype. The CDR3 DNA reads TGTGCCAGCAGCCCCCACAGCCGAGTCGAGCAGTACTTC. Amino acid sequence: CASSPHSRVEQYF. This chain links TRBV7-2 with TRBJ2-7; no firm D call. The germline V and J ends were trimmed by 5 bases and 6 bases, with 14 bases remaining between them. Germline CDR1 SGHTA, CDR2 FQGNSA. The CDR3 runs 13 residues. Combining the CDR3 with reference TRBV7-2 and TRBJ2-7 gives the whole variable domain GAGVSQSPSNKVTEKGKDVELRCDPISGHTALYWYRQSLGQGLEFLIYFQGNSAPDKSGLPSDRFSAERTGGSVSTLTIQRTQQEDSAVYLCASSPHSRVEQYFGPGTRLTVT.

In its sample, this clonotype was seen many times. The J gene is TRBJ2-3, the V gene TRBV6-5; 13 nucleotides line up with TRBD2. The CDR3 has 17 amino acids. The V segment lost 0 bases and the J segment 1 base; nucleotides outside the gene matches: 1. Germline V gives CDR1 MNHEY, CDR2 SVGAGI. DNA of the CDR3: TGTGCCAGCAGTTACTCCGGACTAGCGGGAGGCACAGATACGCAGTATTTT. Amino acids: CASSYSGLAGGTDTQYF.

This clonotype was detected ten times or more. In nucleotides, the CDR3 is TGCAGTGCTGTTCGCGACCCTAACTATGGCTACACCTTC. Its translation is CSAVRDPNYGYTF. The chain carries TRBV20-1 and TRBJ1-2; D remains unclear. V was clipped by 5 bases and J by 0 bases, with 10 bases between them. The CDR3 contains 13 residues. CDR1 DFQATT and CDR2 SNEGSKA come from the germline V gene (reference sequence).

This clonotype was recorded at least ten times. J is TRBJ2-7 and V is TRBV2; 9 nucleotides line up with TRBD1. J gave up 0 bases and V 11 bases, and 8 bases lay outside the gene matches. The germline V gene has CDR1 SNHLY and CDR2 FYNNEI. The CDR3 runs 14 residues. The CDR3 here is CALLRDRASYEQYF. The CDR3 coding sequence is TGTGCCCTCCTAAGGGACAGGGCCTCCTACGAGCAGTACTTC.

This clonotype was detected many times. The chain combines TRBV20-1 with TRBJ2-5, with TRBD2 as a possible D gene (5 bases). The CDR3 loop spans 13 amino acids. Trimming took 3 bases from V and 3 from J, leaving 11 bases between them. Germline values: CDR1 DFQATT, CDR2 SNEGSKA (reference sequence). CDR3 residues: CSASWTAKETQYF. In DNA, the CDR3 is TGCAGTGCTAGCTGGACTGCCAAAGAGACCCAGTACTTC.

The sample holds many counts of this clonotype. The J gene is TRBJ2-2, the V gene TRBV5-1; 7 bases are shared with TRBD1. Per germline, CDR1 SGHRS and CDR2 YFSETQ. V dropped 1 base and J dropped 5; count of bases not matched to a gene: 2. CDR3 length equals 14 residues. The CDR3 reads CASSLLQGTGELFF. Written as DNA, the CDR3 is TGCGCCAGCAGCTTGCTACAGGGGACCGGGGAGCTGTTTTTT.

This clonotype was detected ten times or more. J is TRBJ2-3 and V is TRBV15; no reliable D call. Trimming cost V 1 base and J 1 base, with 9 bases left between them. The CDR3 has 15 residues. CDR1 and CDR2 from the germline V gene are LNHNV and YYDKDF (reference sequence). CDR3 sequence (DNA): TGTGCCACCAGCAGAGGAGGAGTCCGCACAGATACGCAGTATTTT. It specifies CATSRGGVRTDTQYF.

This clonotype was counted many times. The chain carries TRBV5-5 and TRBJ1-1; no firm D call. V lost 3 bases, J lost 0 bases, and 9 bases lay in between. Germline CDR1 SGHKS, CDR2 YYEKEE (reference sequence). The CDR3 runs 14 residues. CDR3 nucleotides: TGTGCCAGCAGCTACCCAGCCATGAACACTGAAGCTTTCTTT. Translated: CASSYPAMNTEAFF.

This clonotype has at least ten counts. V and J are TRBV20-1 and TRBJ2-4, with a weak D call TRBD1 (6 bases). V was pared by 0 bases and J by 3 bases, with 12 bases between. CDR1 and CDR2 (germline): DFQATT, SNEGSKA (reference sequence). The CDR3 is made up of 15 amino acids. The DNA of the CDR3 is TGCAGTGCTAGAGATGTCAGGGGTGGCAAAAACATTCAGTACTTC. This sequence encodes CSARDVRGGKNIQYF.

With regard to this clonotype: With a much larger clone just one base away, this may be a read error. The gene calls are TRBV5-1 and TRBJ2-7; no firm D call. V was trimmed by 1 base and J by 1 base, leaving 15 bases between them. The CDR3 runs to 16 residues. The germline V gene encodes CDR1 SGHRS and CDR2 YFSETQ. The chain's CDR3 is CASSLWQPENSYEQYF. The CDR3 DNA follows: TGCGCCAGCAGCTTGTGGCAACCCGAGAATTCCTACGAGCAGTACTTC.

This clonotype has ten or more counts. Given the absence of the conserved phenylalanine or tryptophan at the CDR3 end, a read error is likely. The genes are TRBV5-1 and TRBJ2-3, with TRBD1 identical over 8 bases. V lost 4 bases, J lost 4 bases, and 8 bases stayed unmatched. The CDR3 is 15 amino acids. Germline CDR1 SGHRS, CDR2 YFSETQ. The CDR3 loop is CASSLAGQGPDTQYN. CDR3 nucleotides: TGCGCCAGCAGCCTGGCCGGACAGGGACCAGATACGCAGTATAAT.

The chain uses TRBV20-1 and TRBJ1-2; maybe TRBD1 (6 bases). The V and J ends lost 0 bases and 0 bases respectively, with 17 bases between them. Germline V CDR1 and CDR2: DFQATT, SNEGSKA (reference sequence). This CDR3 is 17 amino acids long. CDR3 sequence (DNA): TGCAGTGCTAGAGAGGCGGGTGGGACACTATCTAACTATGGCTACACCTTC. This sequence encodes CSAREAGGTLSNYGYTF.

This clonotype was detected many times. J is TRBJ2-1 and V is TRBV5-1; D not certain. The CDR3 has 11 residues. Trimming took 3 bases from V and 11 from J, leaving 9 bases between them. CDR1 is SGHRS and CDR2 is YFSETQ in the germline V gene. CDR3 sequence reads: CASSSAKQQFF. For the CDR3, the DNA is TGCGCCAGCAGCTCCGCCAAACAGCAGTTCTTC.

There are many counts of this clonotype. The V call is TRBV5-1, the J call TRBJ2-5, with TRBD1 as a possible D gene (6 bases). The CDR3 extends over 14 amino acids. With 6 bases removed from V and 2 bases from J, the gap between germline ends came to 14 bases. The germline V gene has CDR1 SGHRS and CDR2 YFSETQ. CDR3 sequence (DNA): TGCGCCAGCAACGCCGGGACACAACAAGAGACCCAGTACTTC. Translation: CASNAGTQQETQYF.

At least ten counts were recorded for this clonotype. Written as DNA, the CDR3 is TGCGCCAGCAGCGTCCAGGGGGTAAATGAGCAGTTCTTC. It translates to CASSVQGVNEQFF. The genes are TRBV5-1 and TRBJ2-1; 7 positions match TRBD1. Per the germline V gene, CDR1 is SGHRS and CDR2 is YFSETQ. The V and J ends lost 4 bases and 7 bases, in that order; junction bases with no gene match: 5. The CDR3 loop spans 13 amino acids.

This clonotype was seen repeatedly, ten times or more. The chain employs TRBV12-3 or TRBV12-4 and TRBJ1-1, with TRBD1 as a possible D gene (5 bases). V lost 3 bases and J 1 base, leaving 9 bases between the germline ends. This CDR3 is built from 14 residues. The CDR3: CASSFTQGNTEAFF. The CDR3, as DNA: TGTGCCAGCAGTTTTACCCAGGGGAACACTGAAGCTTTCTTT.

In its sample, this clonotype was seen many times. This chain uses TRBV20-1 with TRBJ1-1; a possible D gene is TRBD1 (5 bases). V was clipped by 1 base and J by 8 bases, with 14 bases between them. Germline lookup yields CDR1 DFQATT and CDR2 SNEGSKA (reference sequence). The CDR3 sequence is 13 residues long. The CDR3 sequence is CSARAASRGEAFF. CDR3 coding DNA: TGCAGTGCTAGAGCAGCGAGTAGGGGAGAAGCTTTCTTT.

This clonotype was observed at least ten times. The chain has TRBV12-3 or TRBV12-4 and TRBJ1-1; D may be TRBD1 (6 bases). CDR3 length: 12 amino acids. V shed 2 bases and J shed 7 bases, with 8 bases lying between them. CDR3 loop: CASSLKGVEAFF. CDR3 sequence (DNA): TGTGCCAGCAGTTTAAAGGGGGTTGAAGCTTTCTTT.

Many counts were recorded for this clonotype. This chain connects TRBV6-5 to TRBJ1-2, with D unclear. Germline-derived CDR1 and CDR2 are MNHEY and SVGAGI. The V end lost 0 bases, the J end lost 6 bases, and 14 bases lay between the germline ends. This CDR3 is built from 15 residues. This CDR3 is CASSYSLGREDGYTF. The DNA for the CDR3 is TGTGCCAGCAGTTACTCATTGGGCCGGGAGGATGGCTACACCTTC.

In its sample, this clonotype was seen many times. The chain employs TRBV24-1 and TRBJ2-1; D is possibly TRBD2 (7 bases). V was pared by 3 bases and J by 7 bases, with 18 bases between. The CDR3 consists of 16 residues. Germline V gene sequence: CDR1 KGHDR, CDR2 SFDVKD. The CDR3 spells CATSDTTRTRGNEQFF. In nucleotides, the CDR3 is TGTGCCACCAGTGATACCACTCGGACTAGGGGGAATGAGCAGTTCTTC.

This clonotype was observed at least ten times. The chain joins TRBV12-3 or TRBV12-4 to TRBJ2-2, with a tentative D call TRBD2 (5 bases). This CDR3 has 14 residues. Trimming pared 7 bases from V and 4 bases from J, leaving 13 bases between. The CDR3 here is CASISGFPTGELFF. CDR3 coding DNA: TGTGCCAGCATCTCGGGATTCCCCACCGGGGAGCTGTTTTTT.

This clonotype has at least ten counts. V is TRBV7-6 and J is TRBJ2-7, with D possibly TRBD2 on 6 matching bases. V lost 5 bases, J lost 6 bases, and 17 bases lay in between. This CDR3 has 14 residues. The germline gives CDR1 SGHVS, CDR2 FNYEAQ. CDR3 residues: CASSQRVDGPEQYF. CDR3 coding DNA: TGTGCCAGCAGCCAGCGGGTGGACGGACCCGAGCAGTACTTC.